Described below is a single T cell receptor (beta chain) sequence and its context. The antigen is undetermined. PCR amplification relied on 60 Vbeta primers (plus 13 Jbeta primers). Per the study methods: In a later analysis, 79 million or so unique TCR beta chains included roughly 11 million shared by two or more donors. Data came from immunoSEQ multiplex PCR; TCRdb stores just in-frame clones and leaves some out. The V and J calls and clone size were taken over from that table, and D and trimming were inferred from the DNA. The table records around 200,000 clones, approximately 83% of them present only once. V trimming: 6 bases; J trimming: 6 bases; junction bases outside the gene matches: 14. Germline assignment: CDR1 MDHEN and CDR2 SYDVKM. The CDR3 spans 19 residues. This record comes from a study of cytomegalovirus exposure and HLA in healthy donors. Overall study context: A prior study identified 110 million or so unique TCR beta sequences from 190 million or so T cells. Overall study findings and caveats: The study recorded 150 to 200 TCR beta chains that were cytomegalovirus-associated.

The source is a woman aged 45 to 65 in good health and CMV-seropositive. The gene calls are TRBV28 and TRBJ2-1; 16 bases fit TRBD2. What was sequenced was PBMCs. For the CDR3, the DNA is TGTGCCAGCAGCCAGATCGGGACTAGCGGGGGGGCTCTTTCCAATGAGCAGTTCTTC. Residues: CASSQIGTSGGALSNEQFF.